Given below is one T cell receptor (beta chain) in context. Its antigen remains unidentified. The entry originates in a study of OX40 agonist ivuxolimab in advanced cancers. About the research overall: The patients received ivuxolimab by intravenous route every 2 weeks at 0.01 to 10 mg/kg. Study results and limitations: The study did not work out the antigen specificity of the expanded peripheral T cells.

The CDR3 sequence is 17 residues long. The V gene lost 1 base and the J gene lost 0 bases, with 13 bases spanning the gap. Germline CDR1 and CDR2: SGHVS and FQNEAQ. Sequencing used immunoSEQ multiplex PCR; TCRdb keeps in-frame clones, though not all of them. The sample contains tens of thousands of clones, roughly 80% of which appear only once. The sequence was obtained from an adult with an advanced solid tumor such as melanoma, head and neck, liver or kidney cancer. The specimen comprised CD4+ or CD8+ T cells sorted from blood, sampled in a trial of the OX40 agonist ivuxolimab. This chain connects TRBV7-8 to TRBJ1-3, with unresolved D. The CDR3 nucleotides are TGTGCCAGCAGCTTAGAAGCGACAACCGTCTCTGGAAACACCATATATTTT. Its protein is CASSLEATTVSGNTIYF. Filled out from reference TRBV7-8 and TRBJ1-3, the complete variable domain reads GAGVSQSPRYKVAKRGQDVALRCDPISGHVSLFWYQQALGQGPEFLTYFQNEAQLDKSGLPSDRFFAERPEGSVSTLKIQRTQQEDSAVYLCASSLEATTVSGNTIYFGEGSWLTVV.